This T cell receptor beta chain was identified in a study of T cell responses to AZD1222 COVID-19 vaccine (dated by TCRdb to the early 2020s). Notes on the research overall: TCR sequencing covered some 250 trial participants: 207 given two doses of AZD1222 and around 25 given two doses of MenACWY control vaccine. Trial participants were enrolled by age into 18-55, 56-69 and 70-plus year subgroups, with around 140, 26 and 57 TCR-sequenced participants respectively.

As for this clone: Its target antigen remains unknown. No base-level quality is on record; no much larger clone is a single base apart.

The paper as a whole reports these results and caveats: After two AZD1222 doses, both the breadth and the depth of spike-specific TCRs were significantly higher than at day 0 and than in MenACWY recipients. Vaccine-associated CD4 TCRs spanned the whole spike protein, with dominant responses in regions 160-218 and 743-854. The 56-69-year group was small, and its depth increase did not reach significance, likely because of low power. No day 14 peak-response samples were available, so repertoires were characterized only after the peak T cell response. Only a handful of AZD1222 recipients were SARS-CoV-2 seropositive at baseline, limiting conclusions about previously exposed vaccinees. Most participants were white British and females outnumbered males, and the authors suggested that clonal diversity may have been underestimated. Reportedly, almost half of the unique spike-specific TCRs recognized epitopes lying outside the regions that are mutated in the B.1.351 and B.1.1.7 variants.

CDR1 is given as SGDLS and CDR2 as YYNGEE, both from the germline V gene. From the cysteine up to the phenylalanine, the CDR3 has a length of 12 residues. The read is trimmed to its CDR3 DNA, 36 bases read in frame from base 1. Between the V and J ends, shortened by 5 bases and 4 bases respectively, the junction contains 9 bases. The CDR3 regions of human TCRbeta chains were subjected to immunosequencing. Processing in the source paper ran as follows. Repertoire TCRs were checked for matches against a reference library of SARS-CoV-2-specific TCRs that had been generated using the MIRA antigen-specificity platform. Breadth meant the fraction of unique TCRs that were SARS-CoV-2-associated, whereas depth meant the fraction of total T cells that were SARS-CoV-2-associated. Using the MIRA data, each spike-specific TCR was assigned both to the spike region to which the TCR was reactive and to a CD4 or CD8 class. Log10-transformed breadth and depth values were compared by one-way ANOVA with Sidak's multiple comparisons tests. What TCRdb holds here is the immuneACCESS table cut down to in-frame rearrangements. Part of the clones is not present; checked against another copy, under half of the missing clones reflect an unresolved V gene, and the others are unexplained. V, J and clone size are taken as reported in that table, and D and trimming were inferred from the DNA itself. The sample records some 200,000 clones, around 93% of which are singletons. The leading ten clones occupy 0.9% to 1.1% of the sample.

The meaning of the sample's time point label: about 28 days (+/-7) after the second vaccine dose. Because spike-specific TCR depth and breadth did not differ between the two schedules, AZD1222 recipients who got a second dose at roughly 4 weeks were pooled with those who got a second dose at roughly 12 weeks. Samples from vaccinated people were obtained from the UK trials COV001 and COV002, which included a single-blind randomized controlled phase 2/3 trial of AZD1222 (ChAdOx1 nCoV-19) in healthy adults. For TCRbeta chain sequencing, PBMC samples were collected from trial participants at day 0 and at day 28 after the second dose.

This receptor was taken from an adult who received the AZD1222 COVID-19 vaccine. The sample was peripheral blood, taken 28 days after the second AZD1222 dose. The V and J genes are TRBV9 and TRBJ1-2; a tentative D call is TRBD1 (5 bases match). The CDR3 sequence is CASRRGSYGYTF. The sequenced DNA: TGTGCCAGCAGGCGGGGCAGCTATGGCTACACCTTC.